The 15 T cell receptor beta chains presented below share a single source sample, sequenced in a study of blood T cell repertoires in COVID-19. TCRdb keeps only in-frame clones here, not all; method: immunoSEQ multiplex PCR. The sample consists of about 98,000 clones, 82% of them appearing once. Input material: peripheral blood. Source of these receptors: a man between 70 and 80 years old with active or convalescent COVID-19.

This sequence joins TRBV19 and TRBJ2-2; TRBD1 agrees at 9 bases. Looked up from germline, CDR1 is LNHDA and CDR2 is SQIVND (reference sequence). The CDR3 runs 15 residues. With V trimmed by 9 bases and J by 3 bases, 8 bases remained unmatched. This CDR3 reads CASRIRQGDTGELFF. DNA for the CDR3: TGTGCCAGCCGGATTAGACAGGGGGACACCGGGGAGCTGTTTTTT.

This clone occurred a few times. This chain connects TRBV18 to TRBJ2-4, with D tentatively TRBD1 (5 bases). The germline V gene encodes CDR1 KGHSH and CDR2 LQKENI. The V end lost 2 bases, the J end lost 9 bases, and 8 bases lay between the germline ends. The CDR3 totals 12 residues. The CDR3 here is CASSPDQGIQYF. The CDR3, as DNA: TGTGCCAGCTCACCAGATCAGGGCATTCAGTACTTC. Combining the CDR3 with reference TRBV18 and TRBJ2-4 gives the whole variable domain NAGVMQNPRHLVRRRGQEARLRCSPMKGHSHVYWYRQLPEEGLKFMVYLQKENIIDESGMPKERFSAEFPKEGPSILRIQQVVRGDSAAYFCASSPDQGIQYFGAGTRLSVL.

As concerns this clone: Other nucleotide sequences in the sample specify the same CDR3. This rearrangement joins TRBV5-1 to TRBJ2-2; 8 bases fit TRBD1. V trimming: 0 bases; J trimming: 2 bases; junction bases outside the gene matches: 6. The CDR3 has 17 amino acids. Germline-derived CDR1 and CDR2 are SGHRS and YFSETQ. CDR3 sequence: CASSLAGQGANTGELFF. CDR3 sequence (DNA): TGCGCCAGCAGCTTGGCCGGGCAGGGGGCTAACACCGGGGAGCTGTTTTTT.

This clone was seen once. This chain connects TRBV11-2 to TRBJ2-7; TRBD2 matches 8 bases. The CDR3 totals 15 residues. CDR1 and CDR2 (germline): SGHAT, FQNNGV. J was trimmed by 3 bases and V by 1 base; bases with no gene match: 5. Here the CDR3 DNA reads TGTGCCAGCAGCTTAGTAGCGGGGAGACTCTACGAGCAGTACTTC. This codes for CASSLVAGRLYEQYF.

The V and J genes are TRBV24-1 and TRBJ2-5; maybe TRBD2 (7 bases). Germline-derived CDR1 and CDR2 are KGHDR and SFDVKD. Trimming stripped 2 bases from V and 4 bases from J, with 13 bases between. This CDR3 has 15 residues. Here the CDR3 DNA reads TGTGCCACCAGTGATTCAGGGAGGGGGGGAGAGACCCAGTACTTC. Its protein product is CATSDSGRGGETQYF.

This chain uses TRBV7-8 with TRBJ1-5; D not resolved. The V end was cut by 5 bases, the J end by 7 bases, with 12 bases between. The CDR3 length is 13 residues. The germline gives CDR1 SGHVS, CDR2 FQNEAQ. CDR3: CASSVSSFQPQHF. CDR3 coding DNA: TGTGCCAGCAGCGTTTCTAGTTTCCAGCCCCAGCATTTT. Looking up the rest from reference TRBV7-8 and TRBJ1-5 gives the full variable domain: GAGVSQSPRYKVAKRGQDVALRCDPISGHVSLFWYQQALGQGPEFLTYFQNEAQLDKSGLPSDRFFAERPEGSVSTLKIQRTQQEDSAVYLCASSVSSFQPQHFGDGTRLSIL.

The J gene is TRBJ2-5, the V gene TRBV7-9, with 12 bases matching TRBD2. V trimming: 8 bases; J trimming: 0 bases; junction bases outside the gene matches: 4. CDR3 length: 15 residues. CDR1 and CDR2 from the germline V gene are SEHNR and FQNEAQ (reference sequence). For the CDR3, the DNA is TGTGCCAGCGTACTAGCGGGGGGACACCAAGAGACCCAGTACTTC. Protein product: CASVLAGGHQETQYF.

The chain joins TRBV21-1 to TRBJ2-5; the D call of TRBD2 is as the table states it, not checked on the DNA. TRBV21-1 is described as a pseudogene. The CDR3 has 14 amino acids. The CDR3 is CASSPGRGSETQYF. The CDR3 DNA follows: TGTGCCAGCAGCCCGGGTCGGGGGTCGGAGACCCAGTACTTC.

The rearrangement uses TRBV11-2 and TRBJ2-5, with 10 positions matching TRBD2. The germline V gene encodes CDR1 SGHAT and CDR2 FQNNGV. This CDR3 region has 16 residues. J gave up 1 base and V 2 bases, and 4 bases lay outside the gene matches. The DNA of the CDR3 is TGTGCCAGCAGCTTAACTCTAGCGGGGGCCCAAGAGACCCAGTACTTC. Translating it yields CASSLTLAGAQETQYF.

V and J are TRBV3-1 (or the pseudogene TRBV3-2) and TRBJ1-6; no reliable D call. The germline V gene has CDR1 LGHDT and CDR2 YNNKEL (reference sequence). The length of the CDR3 is 12 residues. V shed 4 bases and J shed 11 bases, with 9 bases lying between them. CDR3 DNA sequence: TGTGCCAGCAGCCGCGGCCTTACACCCCTCCACTTT. It specifies CASSRGLTPLHF.

CDR3 bases: TGTGCCAGTAGTAGGGCCCCCATTCAATTCTTT. Translating gives CASSRAPIQFF. The V and J genes are TRBV19 and TRBJ1-1; D call uncertain. The germline V gene has CDR1 LNHDA and CDR2 SQIVND (reference sequence). V was clipped by 4 bases and J by 14 bases, with 14 bases between them. CDR3 length: 11 amino acids.

The V call is TRBV13, the J call TRBJ2-3; TRBD2 matches 9 bases. CDR1 is PRHDT, CDR2 FYEKMQ, per germline (reference sequence). V shed 2 bases and J 9 bases; nucleotides not matched to a gene: 9. The CDR3 totals 15 residues. The CDR3 DNA is TGTGCCAGCAGCTTACCCGGGACTAGCAGGATGACGCAGTATTTT. This translates into CASSLPGTSRMTQYF.

The rearrangement joins TRBV6-5 to TRBJ2-3, with 11 bases that match TRBD2. This CDR3 region has 15 residues. Germline V gene lookup returns CDR1 MNHEY and CDR2 SVGAGI. The V and J ends lost 2 bases and 4 bases, in that order; junction bases with no gene match: 2. CDR3 in amino acids: CASSYIAGGADTQYF. CDR3 sequence (DNA): TGTGCCAGCAGTTACATAGCGGGGGGGGCAGATACGCAGTATTTT.

Here the CDR3 DNA reads TGTGCCAGCAGCCAAACAGGGACCGGGGCCAACGTCCTGACTTTC. This encodes CASSQTGTGANVLTF. The V call is TRBV3-1 (or the pseudogene TRBV3-2), the J call TRBJ2-6, with D possibly TRBD1 on 6 matching bases. This CDR3 has 15 amino acids. Trimming left V 2 bases short and J 4 bases short, with 9 bases between. The germline CDR1 and CDR2 sequences are LGHDT and YNNKEL (reference sequence).

The chain employs TRBV19 and TRBJ1-5; D unresolved. Per the germline V gene, CDR1 is LNHDA and CDR2 is SQIVND (reference sequence). CDR3 length: 16 residues. The V gene lost 6 bases and the J gene lost 4 bases, with 19 bases spanning the gap. CDR3 protein: CASSPEWADANQPQHF. As DNA, the CDR3 is TGTGCCAGTAGCCCCGAGTGGGCTGACGCGAATCAGCCCCAGCATTTT. The whole variable domain, remainder taken from reference TRBV19 and TRBJ1-5, is DGGITQSPKYLFRKEGQNVTLSCEQNLNHDAMYWYRQDPGQGLRLIYYSQIVNDFQKGDIAEGYSVSREKKESFPLTVTSAQKNPTAFYLCASSPEWADANQPQHFGDGTRLSIL.